Here is one TCR beta chain with its context. The sample is drawn from a study of cytomegalovirus exposure and HLA in healthy donors. The PCR contained 60 Vbeta and 13 Jbeta primers. Sequencing used immunoSEQ multiplex PCR; TCRdb keeps in-frame clones, though not all of them. Among more than 150,000 clones listed, roughly three quarters were seen once. Sequenced sample: PBMCs. The source is a woman in her twenties or thirties in good health and CMV-seropositive.

CDR3 amino acids: CASSQDTRRERDSPLHF. The CDR3 DNA reads TGCGCCAGCAGCCAAGACACTCGCAGGGAAAGAGATTCACCCCTCCACTTT. The chain has TRBV4-3 and TRBJ1-6, with TRBD1 as a possible D gene (5 bases). Trimming took 0 bases from V and 8 from J, leaving 17 bases between them. The germline CDR1 and CDR2 sequences are LGHNA and YSLEER. The CDR3 spans 17 residues.